This record covers a single TCR beta chain. Losses at the gene ends were 5 bases for V and 1 base for J; bases not matched to a gene: 3. CDR1 SGHTA and CDR2 FQGNSA come from the germline V gene. The CDR3 is made up of 14 amino acids. The data stem from a study of blood T cell repertoires in COVID-19. Generated by immunoSEQ multiplex PCR, the TCRdb table keeps only in-frame clones and is missing some. The sample gives roughly 230,000 clones, 70% to 90% of which show up once; about 6.2% is in the top ten. Participant-reported clinical history was the basis for cohort assignment. The V gene is TRBV7-2, the J gene TRBJ2-3, with 7 bases fitting TRBD1. Sequencing was carried out using PBMCs or T cells enriched from blood (not recorded which). This receptor was taken from a woman in her forties or fifties who had been exposed to COVID-19. The chain's CDR3 is CASSPGQGTDTQYF. CDR3 DNA sequence: TGTGCCAGCAGCCCCGGACAGGGCACAGATACGCAGTATTTT.